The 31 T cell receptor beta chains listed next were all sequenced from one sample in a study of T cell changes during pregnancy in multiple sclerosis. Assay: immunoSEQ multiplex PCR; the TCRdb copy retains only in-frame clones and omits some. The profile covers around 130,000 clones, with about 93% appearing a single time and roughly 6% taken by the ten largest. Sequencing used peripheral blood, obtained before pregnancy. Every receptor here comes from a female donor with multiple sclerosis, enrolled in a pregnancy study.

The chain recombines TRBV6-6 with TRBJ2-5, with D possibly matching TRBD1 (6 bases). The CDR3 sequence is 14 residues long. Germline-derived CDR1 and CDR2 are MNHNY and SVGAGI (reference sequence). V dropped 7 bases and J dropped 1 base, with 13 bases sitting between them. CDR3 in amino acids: CASNIQGFQETQYF. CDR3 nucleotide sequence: TGTGCCAGCAACATACAGGGATTCCAAGAGACCCAGTACTTC.

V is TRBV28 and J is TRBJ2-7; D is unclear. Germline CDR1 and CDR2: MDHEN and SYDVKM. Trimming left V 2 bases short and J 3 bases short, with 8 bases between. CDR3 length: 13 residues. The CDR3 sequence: CASSLGAYYEQYF. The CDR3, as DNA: TGTGCCAGCAGTTTAGGAGCTTACTACGAGCAGTACTTC. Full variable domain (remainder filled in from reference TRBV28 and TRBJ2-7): DVKVTQSSRYLVKRTGEKVFLECVQDMDHENMFWYRQDPGLGLRLIYFSYDVKMKEKGDIPEGYSVSREKKERFSLILESASTNQTSMYLCASSLGAYYEQYFGPGTRLTVT.

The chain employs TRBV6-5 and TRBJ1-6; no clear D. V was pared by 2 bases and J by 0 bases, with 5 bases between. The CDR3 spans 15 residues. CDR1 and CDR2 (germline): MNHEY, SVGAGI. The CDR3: CASSYRSSYNSPLHF. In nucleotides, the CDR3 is TGTGCCAGCAGTTACCGGAGCTCCTATAATTCACCCCTCCACTTT.

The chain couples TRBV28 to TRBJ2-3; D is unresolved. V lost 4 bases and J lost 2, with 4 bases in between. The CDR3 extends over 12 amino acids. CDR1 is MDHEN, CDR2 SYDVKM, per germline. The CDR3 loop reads CASSSNTDTQYF. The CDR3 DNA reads TGTGCCAGCAGTTCCAACACAGATACGCAGTATTTT.

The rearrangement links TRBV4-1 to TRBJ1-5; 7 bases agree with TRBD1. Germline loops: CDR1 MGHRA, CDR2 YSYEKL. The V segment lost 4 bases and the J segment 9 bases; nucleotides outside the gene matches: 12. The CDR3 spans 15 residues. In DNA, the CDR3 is TGCGCCAGCAGCCTCGAGACAGGGACCAGGTGGCCCCAGCATTTT. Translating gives CASSLETGTRWPQHF.

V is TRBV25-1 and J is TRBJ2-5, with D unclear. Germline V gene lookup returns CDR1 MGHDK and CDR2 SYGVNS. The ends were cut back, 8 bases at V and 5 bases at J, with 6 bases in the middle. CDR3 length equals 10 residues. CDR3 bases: TGTGCCAGCGCCTACGAGACCCAGTACTTC. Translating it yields CASAYETQYF.

This chain's CDR3 is CASSIGGTDTQYF. CDR3 sequence (DNA): TGTGCCAGTAGTATTGGAGGAACAGATACGCAGTATTTT. The rearrangement links TRBV19 to TRBJ2-3, with D possibly being TRBD2 (5 bases). This CDR3 has 13 residues. The germline V and J ends were trimmed by 3 bases and 3 bases, with 7 bases remaining between them. Germline loops: CDR1 LNHDA, CDR2 SQIVND (reference sequence).

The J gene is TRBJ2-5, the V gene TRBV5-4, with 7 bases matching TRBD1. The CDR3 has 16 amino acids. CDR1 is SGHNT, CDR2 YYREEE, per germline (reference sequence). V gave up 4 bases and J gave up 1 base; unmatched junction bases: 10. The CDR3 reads CASSPDPGQFQETQYF. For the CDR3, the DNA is TGTGCCAGCAGCCCGGACCCGGGACAGTTCCAAGAGACCCAGTACTTC. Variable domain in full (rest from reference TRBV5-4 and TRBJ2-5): ETGVTQSPTHLIKTRGQQVTLRCSSQSGHNTVSWYQQALGQGPQFIFQYYREEENGRGNFPPRFSGLQFPNYSSELNVNALELDDSALYLCASSPDPGQFQETQYFGPGTRLLVL.

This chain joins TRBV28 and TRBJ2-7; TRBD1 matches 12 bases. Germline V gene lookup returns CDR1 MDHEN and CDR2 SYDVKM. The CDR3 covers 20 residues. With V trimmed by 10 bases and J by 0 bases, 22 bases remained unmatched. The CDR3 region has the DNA TGTGCCACCCTCCGGGACAGGGGGCCTCTGGGAGGACCTAGCTCCTACGAGCAGTACTTC. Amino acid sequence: CATLRDRGPLGGPSSYEQYF.

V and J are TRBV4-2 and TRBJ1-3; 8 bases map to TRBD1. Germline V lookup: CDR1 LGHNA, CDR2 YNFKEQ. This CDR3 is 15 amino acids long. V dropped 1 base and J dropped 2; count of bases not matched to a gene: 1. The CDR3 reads CASSQATGAGNTIYF. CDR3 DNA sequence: TGTGCCAGCAGCCAAGCGACAGGGGCTGGAAACACCATATATTTT.

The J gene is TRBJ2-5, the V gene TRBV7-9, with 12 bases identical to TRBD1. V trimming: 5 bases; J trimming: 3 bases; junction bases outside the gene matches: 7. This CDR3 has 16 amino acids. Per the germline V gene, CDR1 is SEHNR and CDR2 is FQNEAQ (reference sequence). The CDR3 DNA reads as TGTGCCAGCAGCGCCCGGGACAGGGGGCCAAAAGAGACCCAGTACTTC. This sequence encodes CASSARDRGPKETQYF.

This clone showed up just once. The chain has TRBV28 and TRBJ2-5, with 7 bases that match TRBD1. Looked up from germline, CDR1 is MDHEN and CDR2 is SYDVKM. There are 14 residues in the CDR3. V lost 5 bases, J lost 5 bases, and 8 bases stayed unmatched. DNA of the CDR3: TGTGCCAGCAGTCCCTCGCCCAGGGGGGAGACCCAGTACTTC. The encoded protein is CASSPSPRGETQYF.

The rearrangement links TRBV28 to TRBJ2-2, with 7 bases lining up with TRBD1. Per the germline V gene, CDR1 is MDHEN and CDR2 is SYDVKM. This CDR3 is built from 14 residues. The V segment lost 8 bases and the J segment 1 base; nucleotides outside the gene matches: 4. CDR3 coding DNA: TGTGCCAGCGACAGGGCAGGGAACACCGGGGAGCTGTTTTTT. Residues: CASDRAGNTGELFF.

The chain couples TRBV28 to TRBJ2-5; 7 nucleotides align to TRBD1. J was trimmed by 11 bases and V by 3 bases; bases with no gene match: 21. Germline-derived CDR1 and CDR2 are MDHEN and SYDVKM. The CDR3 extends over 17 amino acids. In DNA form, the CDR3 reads TGTGCCAGCAGTTTGGTGGCGAATCTTGATCACCGGGACAGACAGTACTTC. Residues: CASSLVANLDHRDRQYF.

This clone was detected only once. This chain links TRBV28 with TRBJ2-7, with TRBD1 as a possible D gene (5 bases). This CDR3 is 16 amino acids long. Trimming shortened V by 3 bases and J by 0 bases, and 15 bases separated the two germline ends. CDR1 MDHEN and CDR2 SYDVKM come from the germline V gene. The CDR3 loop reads CASSFLQQAYSYEQYF. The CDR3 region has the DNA TGTGCCAGCAGTTTTCTGCAACAGGCTTACTCCTACGAGCAGTACTTC.

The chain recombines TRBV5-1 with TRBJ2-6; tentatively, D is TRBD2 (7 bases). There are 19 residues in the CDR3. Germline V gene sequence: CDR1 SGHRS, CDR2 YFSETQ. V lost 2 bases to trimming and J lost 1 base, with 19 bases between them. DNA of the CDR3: TGCGCCAGCAGCTTTTCCCCGGGGGGCGCCGGATCTGGGGCCAACGTCCTGACTTTC. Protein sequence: CASSFSPGGAGSGANVLTF.

CDR3 DNA sequence: TGTGCCAGCAAGGGTGGGGGACTCACCAACTATGGCTACACCTTC. Its translation: CASKGGGLTNYGYTF. V and J are TRBV25-1 and TRBJ1-2; D perhaps matches TRBD1 (5 bases). Germline-derived CDR1 and CDR2 are MGHDK and SYGVNS. The V and J ends lost 7 bases and 2 bases respectively, with 17 bases between them. CDR3 size: 15 residues.

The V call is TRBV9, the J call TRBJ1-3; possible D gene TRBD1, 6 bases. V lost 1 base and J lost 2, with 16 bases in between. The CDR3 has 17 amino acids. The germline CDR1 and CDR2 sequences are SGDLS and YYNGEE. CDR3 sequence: CASSVQAQGVTGNTIYF. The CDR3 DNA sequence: TGTGCCAGCAGCGTACAAGCACAGGGTGTGACTGGAAACACCATATATTTT. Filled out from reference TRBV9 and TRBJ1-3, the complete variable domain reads DSGVTQTPKHLITATGQRVTLRCSPRSGDLSVYWYQQSLDQGLQFLIQYYNGEERAKGNILERFSAQQFPDLHSELNLSSLELGDSALYFCASSVQAQGVTGNTIYFGEGSWLTVV.

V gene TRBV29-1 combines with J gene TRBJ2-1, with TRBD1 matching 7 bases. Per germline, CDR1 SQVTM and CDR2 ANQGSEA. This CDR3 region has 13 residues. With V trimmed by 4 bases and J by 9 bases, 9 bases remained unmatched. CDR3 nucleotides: TGCAGCGTTGGAAGACAGGGACCCGTTGAGCAGTTCTTC. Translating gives CSVGRQGPVEQFF.

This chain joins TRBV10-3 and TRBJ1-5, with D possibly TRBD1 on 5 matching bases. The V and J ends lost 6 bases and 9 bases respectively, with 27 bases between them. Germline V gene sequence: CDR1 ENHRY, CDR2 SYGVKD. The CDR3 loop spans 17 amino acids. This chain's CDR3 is CAIRGPRKQDGLGPQHF. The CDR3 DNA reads TGTGCCATCAGAGGACCCCGGAAACAGGACGGCTTAGGGCCCCAGCATTTT.

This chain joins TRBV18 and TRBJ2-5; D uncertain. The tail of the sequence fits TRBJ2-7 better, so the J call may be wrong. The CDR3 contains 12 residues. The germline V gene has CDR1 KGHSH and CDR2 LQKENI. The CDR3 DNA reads TGTGCCAGCTCACCGGAGCGCTACGAGCAGTACTTC. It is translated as CASSPERYEQYF.

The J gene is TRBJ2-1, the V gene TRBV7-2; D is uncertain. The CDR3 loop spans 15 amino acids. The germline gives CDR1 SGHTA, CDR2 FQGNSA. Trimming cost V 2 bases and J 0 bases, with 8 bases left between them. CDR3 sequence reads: CASSLSPSSYNEQFF. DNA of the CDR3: TGTGCCAGCAGCTTATCCCCGTCCTCCTACAATGAGCAGTTCTTC.

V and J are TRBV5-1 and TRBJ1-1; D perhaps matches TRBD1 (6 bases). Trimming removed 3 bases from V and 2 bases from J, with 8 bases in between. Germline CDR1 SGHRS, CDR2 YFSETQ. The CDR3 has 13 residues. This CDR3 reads CASSSGTNTEAFF. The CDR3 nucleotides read TGCGCCAGCAGCTCCGGGACAAACACTGAAGCTTTCTTT.

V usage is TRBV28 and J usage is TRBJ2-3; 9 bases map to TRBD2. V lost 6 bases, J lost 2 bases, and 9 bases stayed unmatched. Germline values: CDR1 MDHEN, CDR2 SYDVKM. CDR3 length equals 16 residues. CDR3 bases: TGTGCCAGCAGCAGTAGCGGGGGAGATTACACAGATACGCAGTATTTT. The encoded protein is CASSSSGGDYTDTQYF.

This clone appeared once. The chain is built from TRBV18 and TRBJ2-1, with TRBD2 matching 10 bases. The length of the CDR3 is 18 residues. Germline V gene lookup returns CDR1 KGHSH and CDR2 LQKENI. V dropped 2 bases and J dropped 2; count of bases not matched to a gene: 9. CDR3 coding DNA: TGTGCCAGCTCACCAGAGACTAGCGGGTGGGGCCCCTACAATGAGCAGTTCTTC. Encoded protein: CASSPETSGWGPYNEQFF.

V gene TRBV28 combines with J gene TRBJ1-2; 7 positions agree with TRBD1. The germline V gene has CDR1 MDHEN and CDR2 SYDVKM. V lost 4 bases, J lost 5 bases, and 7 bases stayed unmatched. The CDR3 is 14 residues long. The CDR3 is CASSSGQHLYGYTF. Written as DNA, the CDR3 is TGTGCCAGCAGTTCGGGACAGCACCTATATGGCTACACCTTC.

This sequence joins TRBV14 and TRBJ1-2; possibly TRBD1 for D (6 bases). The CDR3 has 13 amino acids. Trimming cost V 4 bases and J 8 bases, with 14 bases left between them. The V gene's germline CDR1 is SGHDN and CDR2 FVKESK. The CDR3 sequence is CASSLQGSYGYTF. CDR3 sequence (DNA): TGTGCCAGCAGCCTACAGGGATCGTACGGCTACACCTTC.

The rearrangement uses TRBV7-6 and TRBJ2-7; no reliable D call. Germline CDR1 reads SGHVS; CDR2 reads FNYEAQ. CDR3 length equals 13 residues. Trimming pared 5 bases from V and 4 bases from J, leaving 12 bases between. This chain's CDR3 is CASSGEAKYEQYF. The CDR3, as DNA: TGTGCCAGCAGCGGAGAGGCGAAGTACGAGCAGTACTTC. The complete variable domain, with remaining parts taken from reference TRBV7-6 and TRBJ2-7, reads GAGVSQSPRYKVTKRGQDVALRCDPISGHVSLYWYRQALGQGPEFLTYFNYEAQQDKSGLPNDRFSAERPEGSISTLTIQRTEQRDSAMYRCASSGEAKYEQYFGPGTRLTVT.

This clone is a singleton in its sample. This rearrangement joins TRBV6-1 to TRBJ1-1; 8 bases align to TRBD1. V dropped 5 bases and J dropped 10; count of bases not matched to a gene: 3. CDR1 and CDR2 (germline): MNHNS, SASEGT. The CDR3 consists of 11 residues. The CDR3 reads CASSSRGLAFF. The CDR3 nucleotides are TGTGCCAGCAGTAGCAGGGGGCTAGCTTTCTTT.

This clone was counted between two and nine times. The CDR3 sequence is CASSQHRDTEAFF. The CDR3 DNA sequence: TGCGCCAGCAGCCAACACAGGGACACTGAAGCTTTCTTT. The J gene is TRBJ1-1, the V gene TRBV5-1; a weak D match, TRBD1 (6 bases). The V end lost 4 bases, the J end lost 3 bases, and 10 bases lay between the germline ends. Germline V CDR1 and CDR2: SGHRS, YFSETQ. The CDR3 has 13 amino acids.

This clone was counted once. DNA of the CDR3: TGTGCCACCAGCAGAGATATGGAGGCTCGGGACAGAGGAGGAATTGAGCAGTTCTTC. Protein sequence: CATSRDMEARDRGGIEQFF. The chain has TRBV15 and TRBJ2-1; 7 bases fit TRBD1. Looked up from germline, CDR1 is LNHNV and CDR2 is YYDKDF (reference sequence). V gave up 0 bases and J gave up 9 bases; unmatched junction bases: 20. The CDR3 is made up of 19 amino acids.